A selection of T cell receptor beta chains follows, all from one sample in a study of blood T cell repertoires in COVID-19. Repertoires were generated with immunoSEQ multiplex PCR, while TCRdb's copy carries only in-frame clones and drops some. Among about 230,000 clones listed, less than 90% were seen once. Source material: peripheral blood. These receptor sequences come from a woman aged 70 to 79 with active or convalescent COVID-19. CDR3s include the opening cysteine and the closing phenylalanine or tryptophan. D genes are given only for firm matches. Clone size is not always given. Where it is, it says once, few, many or a class for expanded clones.

j_gene,v_gene,d_gene,abundance,CDR3nt,CDR3aa
TRBJ2-1,TRBV15,TRBD2,NA,TGTGCCACCAGCCAGTCTCATCCTAGCGGGGCTAACAATGAGCAGTTCTTC,CATSQSHPSGANNEQFF
TRBJ2-3,TRBV19,TRBD2,NA,TGTGCCAGTACCCTGGGGGGGACTAGTGGAGATACGCAGTATTTT,CASTLGGTSGDTQYF
TRBJ1-1,TRBV5-8,NA,NA,TGTGCCAGCAGGAAGACAGTACAAGCTTTCTTT,CASRKTVQAFF
TRBJ1-1,TRBV7-9,NA,NA,TGTGCCAGCAGCCCCGGGGGTTACACTGAAGCTTTCTTT,CASSPGGYTEAFF
TRBJ1-1,TRBV5-4,NA,NA,TGTGCCAGCAGCTTGGGGGGCGCCCTGGGCACTGAAGCTTTCTTT,CASSLGGALGTEAFF
TRBJ2-7,TRBV28,NA,NA,TGTGCCAGCAGCCCGGGGGAAGGCTACGAGCAGTACTTC,CASSPGEGYEQYF
TRBJ2-5,TRBV7-2,NA,NA,TGTGCCAGCAGCTTAGAGGAGACCCTCTTGTGGGAGACCCAGTACTTC,CASSLEETLLWETQYF
TRBJ1-3,TRBV4-1,TRBD1,NA,TGCGCCAGCAGCCAGCTAACGGGGGGGACAGGGGTTGGAAACACCATATATTTT,CASSQLTGGTGVGNTIYF
TRBJ1-2,TRBV7-2,NA,NA,TGTGCCAGCAGCGTAAACAGGGCTGGCTACACCTTC,CASSVNRAGYTF
TRBJ1-3,TRBV7-2,NA,NA,TGTGCCAGCGGCTTCAACTCTGGAAACACCATATATTTT,CASGFNSGNTIYF
TRBJ2-7,TRBV5-1,NA,NA,TGCGCCAGCAGCTTGGCGGGGAGCCGGGCCCTCGAGCAGTACTTC,CASSLAGSRALEQYF
TRBJ1-6,TRBV5-1,TRBD1,NA,TGCGCCAGCAGGGGAGGAACAGGGGGCAATAATTCACCCCTCCACTTT,CASRGGTGGNNSPLHF
TRBJ2-3,TRBV9,NA,NA,TGTGCCAGCAGCTCCCCCAAAACCGGAGGGCGGGGAGATACGCAGTATTTT,CASSSPKTGGRGDTQYF
TRBJ2-3,TRBV24-1,NA,NA,TGTGCCACCAGTGATCCCCACAAGGAGGGCACAGATACGCAGTATTTT,CATSDPHKEGTDTQYF
TRBJ1-2,TRBV6-6,TRBD1,NA,TGTGCCAGCAGTTCAGATCTCGACAGGGTCGTAGGTGGCTACACCTTC,CASSSDLDRVVGGYTF
TRBJ1-2,TRBV30,NA,NA,TGTGCCTACCCCAGGCAAACAACCTATGGCTACACCTTC,CAYPRQTTYGYTF
TRBJ2-1,TRBV19,TRBD2,NA,TGTGCCAGTAGTAGATCCCCCCCGGGGGGGCACTACAATGAGCAGTTCTTC,CASSRSPPGGHYNEQFF
TRBJ2-1,TRBV3-1/TRBV3-2,TRBD1,NA,TGTGCCAGCAGCCGATCCCGGGACAGGGTCTACAATGAGCAGTTCTTC,CASSRSRDRVYNEQFF
TRBJ1-2,TRBV5-1,NA,NA,TGCGCCAGCAGCTTGGGATCAGGGGTGAGCTATGGCTACACCTTC,CASSLGSGVSYGYTF
TRBJ2-5,TRBV5-1,TRBD1,NA,TGCGCCAGCAGTTTCGCCGGGACAGGGGAGGAGACCCAGTACTTC,CASSFAGTGEETQYF
TRBJ1-6,TRBV5-4,NA,NA,TGTGCCAGCAGCAGCGCCGGGACAAGGGGTTCACCCCTCCACTTT,CASSSAGTRGSPLHF
TRBJ2-3,TRBV7-8,TRBD2,NA,TGTGCCAGCAGCCCACGGACTAGCGGGACTACAGATACGCAGTATTTT,CASSPRTSGTTDTQYF
TRBJ2-1,TRBV11-2,TRBD1,NA,TGTGCCAGCACCGCGGACAGGAGCTCCTACAATGAGCAGTTCTTC,CASTADRSSYNEQFF
TRBJ1-1,TRBV9,NA,NA,TGTGCCAGCAGCGCCGAAGGGGTCACTGAAGCTTTCTTT,CASSAEGVTEAFF
TRBJ2-1,TRBV14,NA,NA,TGTGCCAGCAGCCAAATGGGGGGTATTTACAATGAGCAGTTCTTC,CASSQMGGIYNEQFF
TRBJ1-2,TRBV12-3/TRBV12-4,NA,NA,TGTGCCAGCAGTTGGGGGCACGCCTATGGCTACACCTTC,CASSWGHAYGYTF
TRBJ1-4,TRBV5-1,TRBD1,NA,TGCGCCAGCAGCGAGACCCAGGGGGCAACTAATGAAAAACTGTTTTTT,CASSETQGATNEKLFF
TRBJ2-1,TRBV11-2,TRBD1,once,TGTGCCACCGGAGACCTCGGACAGGGGTGGTACAATGAGCAGTTCTTC,CATGDLGQGWYNEQFF
TRBJ1-2,TRBV7-9,TRBD1,NA,TGTGCCAGCAGCGGACAGGGGATCTATGGCTACACCTTC,CASSGQGIYGYTF
TRBJ2-2,TRBV7-9,TRBD1,few,TGTGCCAGCAGCTGGACAGGGGGATACACCGGGGAGCTGTTTTTT,CASSWTGGYTGELFF
TRBJ2-2,TRBV7-2,TRBD1,NA,TGTGCCAGCAGCGAGACAGGGCTTACGAACACCGGGGAGCTGTTTTTT,CASSETGLTNTGELFF
TRBJ1-2,TRBV7-2,TRBD1,few,TGTGCCAGCACCTTCGGGACAGGGGGTAACTATGGCTACACCTTC,CASTFGTGGNYGYTF
TRBJ1-2,TRBV30,TRBD1,few,TGTGCCTGGAGTGTAGGGGGGACAGGGTTTAGGTATGGCTACACCTTC,CAWSVGGTGFRYGYTF
TRBJ2-3,TRBV11-3,NA,NA,TGTGCCAGCAGCCCTTCCCAGGGGCCGAGCACAGATACGCAGTATTTT,CASSPSQGPSTDTQYF
TRBJ1-5,TRBV4-1,TRBD1,once,TGCGCCAGCAGCCAAGCGACAGGGGGAAGCAATCAGCCCCAGCATTTT,CASSQATGGSNQPQHF
TRBJ2-7,TRBV27,NA,many,TGTGCCAGCAGTTTAAAAGGAACGGGAAGCTCCTACGAGCAGTACTTC,CASSLKGTGSSYEQYF
TRBJ2-1,TRBV19,NA,NA,TGTGCCAGTAGTATAGCGAGACAGATGAATGAGCAGTTCTTC,CASSIARQMNEQFF
TRBJ2-3,TRBV5-1,NA,NA,TGCGCCAGCAGCTTGGGTACTAGCACAGATACGCAGTATTTT,CASSLGTSTDTQYF
TRBJ1-4,TRBV6-5,NA,NA,TGTGCCAGCAGTAGACAGGCCGCAGGGGAAAAACTGTTTTTT,CASSRQAAGEKLFF
TRBJ1-5,TRBV5-1,NA,NA,TGCGCCAGCAGCTTAGAGGTTGGTCAGCCCCAGCATTTT,CASSLEVGQPQHF
TRBJ2-5,TRBV3-1/TRBV3-2,TRBD2,NA,TGTGCCAGCAGCCGGACGGGCGAGTCCGGGACTAGCGGGGGGGTGTTTGAGACCCAGTACTTC,CASSRTGESGTSGGVFETQYF
TRBJ1-2,TRBV14,NA,once,TGTGCCAGCAGCCAAGATATCCAGGTCCGCGGCTACACCTTC,CASSQDIQVRGYTF
TRBJ2-7,TRBV5-5,TRBD2,NA,TGTGCCAGCAGGGATTGGGGGGGGACCTACGAGCAGTACTTC,CASRDWGGTYEQYF
TRBJ2-7,TRBV29-1,NA,NA,TGCAGCGTTGAAGGGGGACGGGGGGCCTACTACGAGCAGTACTTC,CSVEGGRGAYYEQYF
TRBJ2-5,TRBV6-6,TRBD1,NA,TGTGCCAGCAGTTACCAGGGACAGGGACAAGAGACCCAGTACTTC,CASSYQGQGQETQYF
TRBJ1-2,TRBV28,NA,NA,TGTGCCAGCAGCCCAGGCGGGGGCCCCCGGGGCTATGGCTACACCTTC,CASSPGGGPRGYGYTF
TRBJ2-5,TRBV3-1/TRBV3-2,TRBD2,NA,TGTGCCAGCAGCCAATATGTAGCGGGAGCGTACCAAGAGACCCAGTACTTC,CASSQYVAGAYQETQYF
TRBJ1-2,TRBV28,NA,few,TGTGCCAGCAGTTTAGTCCAGGGCTCCTATGGCTACACCTTC,CASSLVQGSYGYTF
TRBJ1-3,TRBV25-1,TRBD1,NA,TGTGCCAGCAGCCGGACAGGTTCTGGAAACACCATATATTTT,CASSRTGSGNTIYF
TRBJ1-4,TRBV30,TRBD1,NA,TGTGCCTGGAACAGGGGAACTAATGAAAAACTGTTTTTT,CAWNRGTNEKLFF
TRBJ1-2,TRBV19,NA,few,TGTGCCAGTAGTACCGGTGCAGGCCAATCCTACTATGGCTACACCTTC,CASSTGAGQSYYGYTF
TRBJ1-1,TRBV2,TRBD1,NA,TGTGCCAGCATTGACCCCCCCGGGACAGCTATAATGAACACTGAAGCTTTCTTT,CASIDPPGTAIMNTEAFF
TRBJ2-2,TRBV2,TRBD2,NA,TGTGCCAGCAGTGAGGCGGGAGTGAACACCGGGGAGCTGTTTTTT,CASSEAGVNTGELFF
TRBJ1-1,TRBV5-4,TRBD1,NA,TGTGCCAGCACCTCAGGGACAGGGGGGTCTGAAGCTTTCTTT,CASTSGTGGSEAFF
TRBJ1-1,TRBV30,NA,NA,TGTGCCTGGATCCCTGGGGGGAGCCCGGGCACTGAAGCTTTCTTT,CAWIPGGSPGTEAFF
TRBJ1-4,TRBV7-2,NA,NA,TGTGCCAGCAGCTTAGGGGCGCGAGCTGAAAAACTGTTTTTT,CASSLGARAEKLFF
TRBJ1-2,TRBV2,NA,NA,TGTGCCAGCAGTGAGGGATCGACAGGAGCCTATGGCTACACCTTC,CASSEGSTGAYGYTF
TRBJ2-3,TRBV27,NA,NA,TGTGCCAGCAGTTTCTTAGATACGCAGTATTTT,CASSFLDTQYF